Following are 30 T cell receptor beta chains from one sample sequenced in a study of blood T cells in healthy people across ages. The use of a sample-barcoded 5' primer and a J-beta primer mix characterized a second PCR of about 6 to 12 cycles. TCRdb reprocessed the 5' RACE reads via MiXCR and lists one record per CDR3 protein. The table includes around 970,000 distinct CDR3 sequences, 51% detected once. Sequencing was done on a sample of blood. The receptors derive from a woman aged 55-70 years in good health.

The chain employs TRBV7-2 and TRBJ2-7; TRBD2 aligns across 7 bases. Losses at the gene ends were 5 bases for V and 4 bases for J; bases not matched to a gene: 11. The germline V gene encodes CDR1 SGHTA and CDR2 FQGNSA. The CDR3 is 15 amino acids. Here the CDR3 reads CASSPRGGSGYEQYF. As DNA, the CDR3 is TGTGCCAGCAGCCCCCGGGGCGGGAGTGGTTACGAGCAGTACTTC.

The chain couples TRBV20-1 to TRBJ2-7; D remains unclear. The germline gives CDR1 DFQATT, CDR2 SNEGSKA (reference sequence). Deletions cut 6 bases from V and 4 bases from J, with 19 bases between. The CDR3 contains 14 residues. The CDR3 sequence is CSAVRPPGDYEQYF. CDR3 sequence (DNA): TGCAGTGCCGTTCGTCCCCCTGGGGATTACGAGCAGTACTTC.

The sample holds a few counts of this clonotype. CDR3 DNA sequence: TGTGCCAGCAGCTTACGTCTCGGGGAGCTGTTTTTT. This translates into CASSLRLGELFF. The rearrangement links TRBV7-9 to TRBJ2-2; D call uncertain. The germline gives CDR1 SEHNR, CDR2 FQNEAQ (reference sequence). The germline V and J ends were trimmed by 2 bases and 7 bases, with 5 bases remaining between them. The CDR3 totals 12 residues.

The rearrangement links TRBV7-2 to TRBJ2-1; TRBD2 matches at 8 bases. V dropped 5 bases and J dropped 1; count of bases not matched to a gene: 13. Looked up from germline, CDR1 is SGHTA and CDR2 is FQGNSA. This CDR3 region has 18 residues. The CDR3 is CASSPIGELAGSYNEQFF. DNA of the CDR3: TGTGCCAGCAGCCCCATTGGAGAGCTAGCGGGTTCCTACAATGAGCAGTTCTTC. Variable domain in full (rest from reference TRBV7-2 and TRBJ2-1): GAGVSQSPSNKVTEKGKDVELRCDPISGHTALYWYRQSLGQGLEFLIYFQGNSAPDKSGLPSDRFSAERTGGSVSTLTIQRTQQEDSAVYLCASSPIGELAGSYNEQFFGPGTRLTVL.

The chain uses TRBV3-1 and TRBJ2-5; D unclear. The ends were cut back, 0 bases at V and 3 bases at J, with 11 bases in the middle. The CDR3 sequence is 15 residues long. Germline CDR1 LGHDT, CDR2 YNNKEL (reference sequence). The CDR3, as DNA: TGTGCCAGCAGCCAAGAACCCGGTAGGGAAGAGACCCAGTACTTC. Its protein product is CASSQEPGREETQYF.

The chain recombines TRBV6-5 with TRBJ1-1; 10 bases are shared with TRBD1. In germline, CDR1 is MNHEY, CDR2 SVGAGI. V was clipped by 6 bases and J by 4 bases; unmatched bases: 11. CDR3 length equals 16 residues. The CDR3 protein is CASSPRDRGRGTEAFF. CDR3 nucleotide sequence: TGTGCCAGCAGCCCCCGGGACAGGGGACGAGGCACTGAAGCTTTCTTT.

The gene calls are TRBV6-5 and TRBJ2-5, with D tentatively TRBD1 (6 bases). The germline V and J ends were trimmed by 6 bases and 2 bases, with 16 bases remaining between them. From germline, CDR1 is MNHEY and CDR2 SVGAGI. The CDR3 contains 15 residues. The CDR3 DNA sequence: TGTGCCAGCAGGAACAGGGCGCTACTTCAAGAGACCCAGTACTTC. It specifies CASRNRALLQETQYF.

This rearrangement joins TRBV28 to TRBJ2-7, with 9 positions matching TRBD1. The CDR3 loop spans 14 amino acids. CDR1 and CDR2 from the germline V gene are MDHEN and SYDVKM. After removal of 7 bases from V and 3 bases from J, the junction contained 7 bases not matched to a gene. The CDR3 sequence: CASTTGTGLYEQYF. As DNA, the CDR3 is TGTGCCAGCACCACCGGGACAGGGCTCTACGAGCAGTACTTC.

This clonotype was detected many times. The V call is TRBV25-1, the J call TRBJ2-5; D is undetermined. Germline V gene lookup returns CDR1 MGHDK and CDR2 SYGVNS. Trimming cost V 3 bases and J 5 bases, with 4 bases left between them. This CDR3 region has 11 residues. The chain's CDR3 is CASSDGETQYF. The CDR3 DNA is TGTGCCAGCAGTGATGGGGAGACCCAGTACTTC.

This chain links TRBV24-1 with TRBJ2-5, with 7 bases that match TRBD2. This CDR3 is 15 amino acids long. Trimming took 4 bases from V and 1 from J; bases not matched to a gene: 5. Germline CDR1 KGHDR, CDR2 SFDVKD. For the CDR3, the DNA is TGTGCCACCAGTGACCGCCGGACTAGCCAAGAGACCCAGTACTTC. Its translation is CATSDRRTSQETQYF.

This rearrangement joins TRBV4-2 to TRBJ2-7; D is uncertain. The CDR3 totals 13 residues. CDR1 LGHNA and CDR2 YNFKEQ come from the germline V gene. Between the trimmed V and J ends, which lost 4 bases and 3 bases, there was a span of 10 bases. CDR3 bases: TGTGCCAGCAGCCGAACAAATGACTACGAGCAGTACTTC. Protein sequence: CASSRTNDYEQYF.

This clonotype was counted between two and nine times. The V gene is TRBV7-2, the J gene TRBJ2-7, with 7 bases aligning to TRBD1. This CDR3 has 15 residues. Germline CDR1 SGHTA, CDR2 FQGNSA. V shed 0 bases, J shed 4 bases, and the junction held 6 bases outside the gene matches. The CDR3 DNA follows: TGTGCCAGCAGCTTAGCTACCGGGACAGTGTACGAGCAGTACTTC. This encodes CASSLATGTVYEQYF.

This clonotype was observed a few times. This CDR3 is CSARGESLVNNEQFF. The CDR3 DNA sequence: TGCAGTGCTAGGGGGGAGAGTTTAGTGAACAATGAGCAGTTCTTC. The chain recombines TRBV20-1 with TRBJ2-1; D is perhaps TRBD1 or TRBD2 (5 bases each). There are 15 residues in the CDR3. The germline V gene has CDR1 DFQATT and CDR2 SNEGSKA (reference sequence). V lost 3 bases and J lost 5, with 17 bases in between.

The chain links TRBV3-1 to TRBJ2-1, with 12 bases fitting TRBD2. In germline, CDR1 is LGHDT, CDR2 YNNKEL (reference sequence). The ends lost 4 bases at V and 9 bases at J; junction bases unmatched: 10. The CDR3 length is 16 residues. The CDR3 sequence: CASSPFGASGRGEQFF. In DNA form, the CDR3 reads TGTGCCAGCAGCCCATTCGGGGCTAGCGGGAGGGGTGAGCAGTTCTTC.

V gene TRBV2 combines with J gene TRBJ2-3; 12 positions match TRBD2. The germline CDR1 and CDR2 sequences are SNHLY and FYNNEI. J gave up 9 bases and V 7 bases, and 17 bases lay outside the gene matches. The CDR3 spans 17 residues. The CDR3 is CASKSGYSSGRAGTQYF. CDR3 DNA sequence: TGTGCCAGCAAATCGGGCTACTCTAGCGGGAGGGCCGGGACGCAGTATTTT.

With regard to this clonotype: Compared with germline, one end of the junction differs, possibly owing to a read error. The rearrangement joins TRBV5-1 to TRBJ2-7, with D possibly being TRBD2 (6 bases). The CDR3 contains 16 residues. Per germline, CDR1 SGHRS and CDR2 YFSETQ. The CDR3 is CASSPFIAEAPYEQYF. In DNA form, the CDR3 reads TGCGCCAGCAGCCCCTTCATAGCGGAAGCCCCCTATGAGCAGTACTTC.

This clonotype occurred once. The CDR3 protein is CASSPSPAGAERGNEQFF. The CDR3 DNA sequence: TGTGCCAGCTCACCAAGCCCAGCGGGAGCTGAACGGGGCAATGAGCAGTTCTTC. The V gene is TRBV18, the J gene TRBJ2-1; 8 bases align to TRBD2. Germline V gives CDR1 KGHSH, CDR2 LQKENI. Trimming at V came to 2 bases and at J to 6 bases, leaving 15 bases not matched to a gene. The CDR3 runs to 18 residues.

V and J are TRBV12-3 or TRBV12-4 and TRBJ1-6, with 9 nucleotides matching TRBD1. The V gene end was trimmed by 8 bases and the J gene end by 7 bases; junction bases not matched to a gene: 6. This CDR3 contains 14 residues. This CDR3 is CASGGQGRNSPLHF. Here the CDR3 DNA reads TGTGCCAGCGGAGGACAGGGGAGGAATTCACCCCTCCACTTT.

This CDR3 is CASSDGLAPIYNEQFF. The CDR3 bases are TGTGCCAGCAGCGACGGACTAGCCCCAATCTACAATGAGCAGTTCTTC. The chain joins TRBV13 to TRBJ2-1; 8 bases align to TRBD2. The CDR3 extends over 16 amino acids. V was clipped by 5 bases and J by 3 bases; unmatched bases: 9. Germline V CDR1 and CDR2: PRHDT, FYEKMQ (reference sequence). Looking up the rest from reference TRBV13 and TRBJ2-1 gives the full variable domain: AAGVIQSPRHLIKEKRETATLKCYPIPRHDTVYWYQQGPGQDPQFLISFYEKMQSDKGSIPDRFSAQQFSDYHSELNMSSLELGDSALYFCASSDGLAPIYNEQFFGPGTRLTVL.

This clonotype has more than one count but fewer than ten. The rearrangement uses TRBV12-5 and TRBJ2-5; 13 nucleotides align to TRBD2. CDR3 length equals 16 residues. The ends lost 3 bases at V and 2 bases at J; junction bases unmatched: 3. Germline CDR1 is LGHNT and CDR2 is FRNRAP. DNA for the CDR3: TGTGCTAGTGGTTTCGGGACTAGCGGGATACAAGAGACCCAGTACTTC. Its protein is CASGFGTSGIQETQYF.

Remarks on this clonotype: Compared with germline, one end of the junction differs, possibly owing to a read error. V and J are TRBV3-1 and TRBJ2-3; no clear D. This CDR3 region has 15 residues. Germline CDR1 and CDR2: LGHDT and YNNKEL (reference sequence). The CDR3 DNA is TGTGCCGGCAGCCAAGATACCGTCAACACAGATACGCAGTATTTT. The encoded protein is CAGSQDTVNTDTQYF.

This chain connects TRBV4-1 to TRBJ2-7; 8 bases are a match to TRBD2. From germline, CDR1 is MGHRA and CDR2 YSYEKL. V was pared by 1 base and J by 12 bases, with 14 bases of the junction left unmatched. This CDR3 is 15 amino acids long. The chain's CDR3 is CASSQGAGVIQTRYF. The CDR3 DNA follows: TGCGCCAGCAGCCAAGGAGCGGGAGTGATACAGACCCGGTACTTC.

The chain has TRBV10-3 and TRBJ2-1, with 10 positions matching TRBD2. This CDR3 region has 16 residues. Germline CDR1 ENHRY, CDR2 SYGVKD. V lost 2 bases and J lost 13; bases outside the gene matches: 14. DNA of the CDR3: TGTGCCATCAGTGAGGATCTAGCGGGAGTTGGGGAGACCCAGTTCTTC. Protein product: CAISEDLAGVGETQFF.

The chain recombines TRBV24-1 with TRBJ2-1; 7 positions agree with TRBD1. CDR3 length: 12 amino acids. Trimming cost V 3 bases and J 10 bases; bases outside gene matches: 2. The germline gives CDR1 KGHDR, CDR2 SFDVKD. The CDR3 spells CATSDRDSEQFF. CDR3 DNA: TGTGCCACCAGTGATAGGGACAGCGAGCAGTTCTTC.

This chain joins TRBV28 and TRBJ1-2, with TRBD1 matching over 7 bases. Unmatched junction bases numbered 3, after V lost 0 bases and J lost 8 bases. This CDR3 region has 13 residues. Germline-derived CDR1 and CDR2 are MDHEN and SYDVKM. CDR3 protein: CASSLWTGNGYTF. CDR3 sequence (DNA): TGTGCCAGCAGTTTATGGACAGGGAACGGCTACACCTTC.

This clonotype was recorded a few times. The chain uses TRBV28 and TRBJ2-1, with 14 bases that match TRBD2. Germline assignment: CDR1 MDHEN and CDR2 SYDVKM. The CDR3 covers 16 residues. The V segment lost 5 bases and the J segment 5 bases; nucleotides outside the gene matches: 5. This CDR3 reads CASSPGLAGVDNEQFF. The CDR3 nucleotides are TGTGCCAGCAGTCCGGGACTAGCGGGAGTCGACAATGAGCAGTTCTTC.

V usage is TRBV6-6 and J usage is TRBJ2-7; 9 bases fit TRBD1. In germline, CDR1 is MNHNY, CDR2 SVGAGI (reference sequence). Trimming took 7 bases from V and 6 from J; bases not matched to a gene: 10. CDR3 length equals 14 residues. DNA of the CDR3: TGTGCCAGCACCCAGGGGACAGGGTTTTCCGAGCAGTACTTC. Protein sequence: CASTQGTGFSEQYF.

The chain recombines TRBV10-3 with TRBJ2-7; no clear D. V lost 2 bases to trimming and J lost 6 bases, with 5 bases between them. CDR1 and CDR2 from the germline V gene are ENHRY and SYGVKD. The CDR3 extends over 11 amino acids. The CDR3: CAISERVEQYF. Written as DNA, the CDR3 is TGTGCCATCAGTGAGAGGGTCGAGCAGTACTTC.

The V call is TRBV29-1, the J call TRBJ2-5; D possibly uses TRBD1 or TRBD2 (5 bases each). The J call may be faulty, since TRBJ2-7 better matches the DNA end. This CDR3 is built from 11 residues. Germline values: CDR1 SQVTM, CDR2 ANQGSEA. Written as DNA, the CDR3 is TGCAGCGCCCGGGGCGTCAGCGAGCAGTACTTC. Residues: CSARGVSEQYF.

The J gene is TRBJ2-5, the V gene TRBV16, with D possibly being TRBD2 (6 bases). CDR1 KGHSY and CDR2 FQNENV come from the germline V gene. The CDR3 runs 18 residues. The germline V and J ends were trimmed by 0 bases and 5 bases, with 22 bases remaining between them. Written as DNA, the CDR3 is TGTGCCAGCAGCCAATCGGGGATTGGAGGGGACGTCGGGGAGACCCAGTACTTC. Translating gives CASSQSGIGGDVGETQYF. Supplemented by reference TRBV16 and TRBJ2-5, the full variable domain reads GEEVAQTPKHLVRGEGQKAKLYCAPIKGHSYVFWYQQVLKNEFKFLISFQNENVFDETGMPKERFSAKCLPNSPCSLEIQATKLEDSAVYFCASSQSGIGGDVGETQYFGPGTRLLVL.